A selection of T cell receptor beta chains follows, all from one sample in a study of siplizumab effects on memory and regulatory T cells. Sequencing was performed with immunoSEQ multiplex PCR; in TCRdb, only in-frame clones are kept and a portion is missing. The repertoire holds around 110,000 clones, with about 95% as singletons. The sequenced sample was non-Treg CD4+ T cells sorted from blood. The source of these receptors is a human donor in good health. The CDR3 runs from the conserved cysteine through the conserved F or W. Each record gives: J gene, V gene, D gene, clone size, CDR3 DNA, CDR3 protein. D genes are given only for firm matches. Size is stated for part of the rows, as once, few or many counts, or as a class when the clone is expanded.

J gene: TRBJ1-4
V gene: TRBV2
D gene: .
clone size: .
CDR3 DNA: TGTGCCAGCAGTTCCGGAGGAAAACTGTTTTTT
CDR3 protein: CASSSGGKLFF

J gene: TRBJ2-1
V gene: TRBV5-4
D gene: .
clone size: .
CDR3 DNA: TGTGCCAGCAGCCCCACAGGTTACAATGAGCAGTTCTTC
CDR3 protein: CASSPTGYNEQFF

J gene: TRBJ2-5
V gene: TRBV2
D gene: .
clone size: .
CDR3 DNA: TGTGCCAGCAGTGAATTTAGTGGGGGCCAAGAGACCCAGTACTTC
CDR3 protein: CASSEFSGGQETQYF

J gene: TRBJ2-7
V gene: TRBV7-9
D gene: .
clone size: .
CDR3 DNA: TGTGCCAGCAGCCAAGACCCCTACGAGCAGTACTTC
CDR3 protein: CASSQDPYEQYF

J gene: TRBJ2-7
V gene: TRBV30
D gene: .
clone size: .
CDR3 DNA: TGTGCCTGGAGTAGGCCCCTTTACTACGAGCAGTACTTC
CDR3 protein: CAWSRPLYYEQYF

J gene: TRBJ2-7
V gene: TRBV6-5
D gene: .
clone size: .
CDR3 DNA: TGTGCCAGCAGTTATAACAGGGTTTCCTACGAGCAGTACTTC
CDR3 protein: CASSYNRVSYEQYF

J gene: TRBJ1-1
V gene: TRBV5-8
D gene: TRBD1
clone size: .
CDR3 DNA: TGTGCCAGCAGCATAAGACAGGGGGCGCGGATGAACACTGAAGCTTTCTTT
CDR3 protein: CASSIRQGARMNTEAFF

J gene: TRBJ2-5
V gene: TRBV6-5
D gene: TRBD1
clone size: .
CDR3 DNA: TGTGCCAGCACGCTTCCGGGACAGAAAGAGACCCAGTACTTC
CDR3 protein: CASTLPGQKETQYF

J gene: TRBJ2-1
V gene: TRBV27
D gene: TRBD2
clone size: .
CDR3 DNA: TGTGCCAGCACAAATCGACTAGCGGGACTCTTCAGCTCCTACAATGAGCAGTTCTTC
CDR3 protein: CASTNRLAGLFSSYNEQFF

J gene: TRBJ2-1
V gene: TRBV27
D gene: .
clone size: .
CDR3 DNA: TGTGCCAGCAGTTTATACGGGGGTTTCTATTTCAATGAGCAGTTCTTC
CDR3 protein: CASSLYGGFYFNEQFF

J gene: TRBJ2-7
V gene: TRBV11-1
D gene: .
clone size: .
CDR3 DNA: TGTGCCAGCAGCAGGGACGTGAGCTCCTACGAGCAGTACTTC
CDR3 protein: CASSRDVSSYEQYF

J gene: TRBJ1-6
V gene: TRBV5-4
D gene: TRBD1
clone size: .
CDR3 DNA: TGTGCCAGCAGCCCACGGGACAGGAATTCACCCCTCCACTTT
CDR3 protein: CASSPRDRNSPLHF

J gene: TRBJ2-1
V gene: TRBV5-1
D gene: TRBD2
clone size: .
CDR3 DNA: TGCGCCAGCAGCCCCCGGCTAGCGGGAGGGTACAATGAGCAGTTCTTC
CDR3 protein: CASSPRLAGGYNEQFF

J gene: TRBJ1-4
V gene: TRBV5-8
D gene: .
clone size: .
CDR3 DNA: TGTGCCAGCACCCCCGGTCGGGGCCTGTGGACTAATGAAAAACTGTTTTTT
CDR3 protein: CASTPGRGLWTNEKLFF

J gene: TRBJ1-5
V gene: TRBV29-1
D gene: .
clone size: .
CDR3 DNA: TGCAGACCTGGGGGGGGGCCAAACAATCAGCCCCAGCATTTT
CDR3 protein: CRPGGGPNNQPQHF

J gene: TRBJ1-2
V gene: TRBV6-5
D gene: .
clone size: once
CDR3 DNA: TGTGCCAGCAGTTACTCGACGAGGACTACCGGTCGTGGCTACACCTTC
CDR3 protein: CASSYSTRTTGRGYTF

J gene: TRBJ2-7
V gene: TRBV27
D gene: TRBD2
clone size: .
CDR3 DNA: TGTGCCAGCATTGGCCTAGCGGGCCGTGACTCCTACGAGCAGTACTTC
CDR3 protein: CASIGLAGRDSYEQYF